Reported below is one TCR beta chain. These data are taken from a study of chemoradiotherapy in HPV16-positive cancers. Germline CDR1 reads MNHNS; CDR2 reads SASEGT. The germline V and J ends were trimmed by 7 bases and 2 bases, with 12 bases remaining between them. This CDR3 region has 14 residues. TCRdb's table, derived via immunoSEQ multiplex PCR, lists solely in-frame clones and lacks some. This table holds about 32,000 clones, about 91% found once. Sequences were derived from blood, sampled from a patient who underwent chemoradiotherapy. J is TRBJ2-1 and V is TRBV6-1, with TRBD1 as a possible D gene (5 bases). The TCR originated in a human donor with HPV-associated anogenital cancer. The CDR3 region is CASTTGVAYNEQFF. DNA of the CDR3: TGTGCCAGCACCACAGGTGTCGCCTACAATGAGCAGTTCTTC.